Each of the 32 T cell receptor beta chains below was sequenced from the same sample in a study of T cells in Graves' hyperthyroidism and ophthalmopathy (dated 2019 in TCRdb). Receptors were amplified or captured by multiplex PCR. Data came from an Illumina HiSeq 2000. TCR beta CDR3 regions were amplified from RNA transcripts. A first-round RT-PCR of the TCR CDR3 used the HTBI primer set with the Qiagen OneStep RT-PCR kit. TCRdb cleaned the public reads at Q25 with fastp, built clones with MiXCR and kept in-frame beta chains. Here each entry gathers all rows of one CDR3 protein and keeps the most common genes and DNA. Counted in this sample were around 700,000 distinct CDR3 sequences; about 19% of them appeared once. The ten largest clonotypes hold over 15% of the sample. The sample consisted of blood. Every receptor here comes from a woman between 50 and 59 years old with Graves' hyperthyroidism that later progressed to Graves' ophthalmopathy.

At least ten counts were recorded for this clonotype. The chain uses TRBV12-3 or TRBV12-4 and TRBJ2-7; D remains ambiguous. Trimming pared 1 base from V and 6 bases from J, leaving 7 bases between. The CDR3 is made up of 12 amino acids. DNA of the CDR3: TGTGCCAGCAGTTTAGGGCAGTTCGAGCAGTACTTC. It is translated as CASSLGQFEQYF.

Only a few counts were recorded for this clonotype. The chain is built from TRBV12-3 or TRBV12-4 and TRBJ2-3; D is possibly TRBD2 (6 bases). Between the trimmed V and J ends, which lost 4 bases and 1 base, there was a span of 15 bases. The CDR3 spans 16 residues. The chain's CDR3 is CASSSRLRGGTDTQYF. The CDR3 nucleotides read TGTGCCAGCAGTTCCAGATTGCGCGGGGGCACAGATACGCAGTATTTT.

This clonotype appeared many times. This CDR3 is CASSLGQGKNNEQFF. CDR3 nucleotides: TGTGCCAGCTCCCTCGGACAGGGTAAGAACAATGAGCAGTTCTTC. The chain recombines TRBV18 with TRBJ2-1; 8 nucleotides match TRBD1. Looked up from germline, CDR1 is KGHSH and CDR2 is LQKENI. This CDR3 has 15 residues. The trim removed 6 bases at V and 5 bases at J, leaving 9 bases unmatched.

This clonotype was detected a few times. The chain has TRBV7-2 and TRBJ1-2; D is ambiguous. Trimming removed 0 bases at V and 2 bases at J, with 10 bases between. Germline V lookup: CDR1 SGHTA, CDR2 FQGNSA. The CDR3 is 15 residues long. The CDR3, as DNA: TGTGCCAGCAGCTTAGCGGGAGACTCCAACTATGGCTACACCTTC. Its protein is CASSLAGDSNYGYTF.

This clonotype was observed many times. The chain couples TRBV18 to TRBJ1-2; 8 bases line up with TRBD1. V lost 3 bases and J lost 4; bases outside the gene matches: 4. Germline CDR1 reads KGHSH; CDR2 reads LQKENI. CDR3 size: 14 residues. The DNA of the CDR3 is TGTGCCAGCTCACCCCCGGGACAGGCCTATGGCTACACCTTC. It specifies CASSPPGQAYGYTF.

Only a few counts were recorded for this clonotype. This sequence joins TRBV2 and TRBJ1-2; no reliable D call. The germline CDR1 and CDR2 sequences are SNHLY and FYNNEI. Trimming removed 7 bases at V and 4 bases at J, with 16 bases between. The CDR3 has 14 amino acids. The DNA for the CDR3 is TGTGCCAGCACGAGTGGGGTCCGACTCTATGGCTACACCTTC. Its translation: CASTSGVRLYGYTF. The whole variable domain, filled in from reference TRBV2 and TRBJ1-2, reads EPEVTQTPSHQVTQMGQEVILRCVPISNHLYFYWYRQILGQKVEFLVSFYNNEISEKSEIFDDQFSVERPDGSNFTLKIRSTKLEDSAMYFCASTSGVRLYGYTFGSGTRLTVV.

As for this clonotype: The CDR3 ends on some other residue instead of the conserved phenylalanine or tryptophan, so this is likely a read error. V is TRBV18 and J is TRBJ1-1; D is uncertain. The V gene's germline CDR1 is KGHSH and CDR2 LQKENI. V dropped 5 bases and J dropped 0 bases, with 16 bases sitting between them. This CDR3 spans 16 amino acids. CDR3 amino acids: CASSGDTARLNTEAFL. In DNA form, the CDR3 reads TGTGCCAGCTCAGGTGACACGGCACGGTTGAACACTGAAGCTTTCCTT.

The chain has TRBV15 and TRBJ1-5; D uncertain. This CDR3 is 12 amino acids long. The germline V gene has CDR1 LNHNV and CDR2 YYDKDF (reference sequence). V was shortened by 2 bases and J by 4 bases, with 3 bases between the two germline ends. CDR3 sequence: CATSRNNQPQHF. The CDR3 DNA reads TGTGCCACCAGCAGAAATAATCAGCCCCAGCATTTT.

This clonotype came up many times. V usage is TRBV5-1 and J usage is TRBJ1-1, with D maybe TRBD1 (6 bases). CDR1 is SGHRS, CDR2 YFSETQ, per germline. The V and J ends lost 5 bases and 1 base respectively, with 15 bases between them. CDR3 length: 15 amino acids. In nucleotides, the CDR3 is TGCGCCAGCAGGAAAAAGACAGGTGCGAACACTGAAGCTTTCTTT. It codes for CASRKKTGANTEAFF.

The rearrangement links TRBV6-1 to TRBJ1-6; TRBD1 matches 9 bases. CDR3 length: 16 amino acids. CDR1 MNHNS and CDR2 SASEGT come from the germline V gene. Trimming removed 2 bases from V and 8 bases from J; junction bases left unmatched: 7. Here the CDR3 reads CASSERDRVNDSPLHF. In nucleotides, the CDR3 is TGTGCCAGCAGTGAAAGGGACAGGGTGAATGATTCACCCCTCCACTTT.

This clonotype showed up many times. The V and J genes are TRBV18 and TRBJ1-1, with D unresolved. The CDR3 runs to 13 residues. Trimming removed 5 bases at V and 1 base at J, with 8 bases between. Germline assignment: CDR1 KGHSH and CDR2 LQKENI. The CDR3 reads CASSGLGNTEAFF. The CDR3 DNA reads TGTGCCAGCTCAGGACTGGGGAACACTGAAGCTTTCTTT.

The chain combines TRBV11-2 with TRBJ2-1; D is unresolved. Trimming removed 6 bases from V and 9 bases from J, with 15 bases in between. Germline V gene data show CDR1 as SGHAT and CDR2 as FQNNGV. The CDR3 sequence is 13 residues long. The CDR3 sequence is CASRHIRRTEQFF. CDR3 in DNA: TGTGCCAGCAGACACATCCGCAGGACTGAGCAGTTCTTC.

This clonotype was detected many times. This rearrangement joins TRBV5-1 to TRBJ2-7, with D perhaps given as TRBD1 or TRBD2 (6 bases each). V was trimmed by 1 base and J by 6 bases, leaving 11 bases between them. The CDR3 covers 13 residues. CDR1 SGHRS and CDR2 YFSETQ come from the germline V gene. The CDR3 protein is CASSLSGAGEQYF. The CDR3 region has the DNA TGCGCCAGCAGCTTGTCGGGGGCCGGCGAGCAGTACTTC. Looking up the rest from reference TRBV5-1 and TRBJ2-7 gives the full variable domain: KAGVTQTPRYLIKTRGQQVTLSCSPISGHRSVSWYQQTPGQGLQFLFEYFSETQRNKGNFPGRFSGRQFSNSRSEMNVSTLELGDSALYLCASSLSGAGEQYFGPGTRLTVT.

This clonotype occurred a few times. V usage is TRBV30 and J usage is TRBJ1-4; 8 bases agree with TRBD1. The CDR3 is 14 amino acids. The germline V gene has CDR1 GTSNPN and CDR2 SVGIG (reference sequence). V lost 0 bases and J lost 7; bases outside the gene matches: 4. CDR3: CAWSVGQGPEKLFF. In DNA, the CDR3 is TGTGCCTGGAGTGTTGGACAGGGTCCTGAAAAACTGTTTTTT.

This clonotype was observed a handful of times. This sequence joins TRBV3-1 and TRBJ1-4; D gene unclear. V was shortened by 4 bases and J by 7 bases, with 10 bases between the two germline ends. CDR3 length: 13 residues. Germline lookup yields CDR1 LGHDT and CDR2 YNNKEL (reference sequence). The CDR3 sequence is CASSLVLSEKLFF. In DNA form, the CDR3 reads TGTGCCAGCAGCCTCGTCCTAAGTGAAAAACTGTTTTTT.

The V call is TRBV3-1, the J call TRBJ2-1, with 9 bases lining up with TRBD2. The CDR3 sequence is 14 residues long. The V gene's germline CDR1 is LGHDT and CDR2 YNNKEL (reference sequence). The trim removed 2 bases at V and 5 bases at J, leaving 1 base unmatched. The CDR3 is CASSQLAGNNEQFF. DNA of the CDR3: TGTGCCAGCAGCCAACTAGCGGGGAACAATGAGCAGTTCTTC.

This clonotype appeared a few times. The chain joins TRBV11-2 to TRBJ1-4; 9 bases are a match to TRBD1. The ends lost 5 bases at V and 6 bases at J; junction bases unmatched: 10. Germline-derived CDR1 and CDR2 are SGHAT and FQNNGV. CDR3 length: 16 amino acids. The CDR3 DNA follows: TGTGCCAGCAGCCCCAATACGGGACAGGGTTATGAAAAACTGTTTTTT. This sequence encodes CASSPNTGQGYEKLFF.

The table lists this clonotype with a few counts. The V gene is TRBV9, the J gene TRBJ1-3; D is uncertain. Germline V lookup: CDR1 SGDLS, CDR2 YYNGEE. V lost 0 bases and J lost 11, with 9 bases in between. This CDR3 has 12 residues. The CDR3 reads CASSVAVSPIYF. CDR3 coding DNA: TGTGCCAGCAGCGTAGCGGTCTCCCCCATATATTTT.

The CDR3 loop reads CATSRSLEWVSYNEQFF. In DNA, the CDR3 is TGTGCCACCAGCAGGTCGTTGGAGTGGGTCTCCTACAATGAGCAGTTCTTC. The chain links TRBV15 to TRBJ2-1; D call uncertain. Looked up from germline, CDR1 is LNHNV and CDR2 is YYDKDF (reference sequence). The CDR3 is 17 amino acids. V was cut by 3 bases and J by 0 bases, with 15 bases left in between. The variable domain in full, with the rest retrieved from reference TRBV15 and TRBJ2-1, is DAMVIQNPRYQVTQFGKPVTLSCSQTLNHNVMYWYQQKSSQAPKLLFHYYDKDFNNEADTPDNFQSRRPNTSFCFLDIRSPGLGDTAMYLCATSRSLEWVSYNEQFFGPGTRLTVL.

In this sample, this clonotype turned up a few times. This chain links TRBV6-2 or TRBV6-3 with TRBJ2-1; D gene unclear. V lost 7 bases, J lost 0 bases, and 13 bases lay in between. Germline V gives CDR1 MNHEY, CDR2 SVGEGT. The CDR3 is 15 residues long. The CDR3 region is CASTPDWSSYNEQFF. CDR3 sequence (DNA): TGTGCCAGCACCCCAGACTGGAGCTCCTACAATGAGCAGTTCTTC.

This clonotype was counted many times. The chain couples TRBV11-3 to TRBJ2-3; D may be TRBD1 (6 bases). Germline lookup yields CDR1 SGHNT and CDR2 YENEEA. The CDR3 spans 16 residues. Trimming stripped 8 bases from V and 1 base from J, with 19 bases between. The CDR3 DNA reads TGTGCCAGCGGGGGCGGGCCCCAAGAGGGCACAGATACGCAGTATTTT. Its protein is CASGGGPQEGTDTQYF.

This clonotype was counted a few times. The rearrangement links TRBV30 to TRBJ1-5; D remains unclear. V was shortened by 5 bases and J by 0 bases, with 8 bases between the two germline ends. CDR1 and CDR2 (germline): GTSNPN, SVGIG (reference sequence). The CDR3 spans 13 residues. The CDR3 here is CAWSQDSNQPQHF. CDR3 in DNA: TGTGCCTGGTCCCAGGATAGCAATCAGCCCCAGCATTTT.

The CDR3 spells CASSLLPTGQGYTF. The CDR3 nucleotides are TGTGCCAGCAGTCTCCTCCCGACAGGGCAGGGCTACACCTTC. This chain connects TRBV27 to TRBJ1-2, with TRBD1 matching over 7 bases. Germline V gene data show CDR1 as MNHEY and CDR2 as SMNVEV (reference sequence). V gave up 5 bases and J gave up 8 bases; unmatched junction bases: 11. CDR3 length equals 14 residues.

This clonotype was counted only a few times. The J gene is TRBJ2-5, the V gene TRBV12-3 or TRBV12-4; 8 nucleotides align to TRBD2. This CDR3 region has 13 residues. Trimming removed 6 bases from V and 10 bases from J; junction bases left unmatched: 10. The CDR3 region is CASSSREGSVQYF. The CDR3 region has the DNA TGTGCCAGCAGCTCCCGGGAGGGTAGTGTCCAGTACTTC.

This clonotype was counted many times. V usage is TRBV7-3 and J usage is TRBJ2-2; possibly TRBD2 for D (5 bases). Germline V CDR1 and CDR2: SGHTA, FQGTGA. V lost 5 bases and J lost 6, with 16 bases in between. The CDR3 totals 15 residues. In nucleotides, the CDR3 is TGTGCCAGCAGCCCCAGCCCGGGATTGGCCGGGGAGCTGTTTTTT. This translates into CASSPSPGLAGELFF.

This clonotype was recorded many times. The chain couples TRBV9 to TRBJ2-2; 10 positions match TRBD2. J gave up 1 base and V 4 bases, and 4 bases lay outside the gene matches. The CDR3 totals 16 residues. Germline lookup yields CDR1 SGDLS and CDR2 YYNGEE. This CDR3 reads CASSRSSGGNTGELFF. CDR3 DNA sequence: TGTGCCAGCAGCCGATCTAGCGGGGGGAACACCGGGGAGCTGTTTTTT.

Many counts were recorded for this clonotype. Here the CDR3 DNA reads TGTGCCAGCAGTGAAATCGGGGGCGCAAATTACGAGCAGTACTTC. As protein: CASSEIGGANYEQYF. The V call is TRBV2, the J call TRBJ2-7; D may be TRBD1 or TRBD2 (6 bases each). V lost 2 bases and J lost 4, with 15 bases in between. This CDR3 has 15 residues. CDR1 and CDR2 (germline): SNHLY, FYNNEI. Complete variable domain (other parts from reference TRBV2 and TRBJ2-7): EPEVTQTPSHQVTQMGQEVILRCVPISNHLYFYWYRQILGQKVEFLVSFYNNEISEKSEIFDDQFSVERPDGSNFTLKIRSTKLEDSAMYFCASSEIGGANYEQYFGPGTRLTVT.

This clonotype was seen a handful of times. The chain has TRBV12-3 or TRBV12-4 and TRBJ2-2, with D perhaps TRBD2 (6 bases). The CDR3 has 15 residues. The ends were cut back, 7 bases at V and 0 bases at J, with 12 bases in the middle. CDR3 amino acids: CASIPGLPNTGELFF. For the CDR3, the DNA is TGTGCCAGCATCCCGGGACTTCCGAACACCGGGGAGCTGTTTTTT.

About this clonotype itself: The CDR3 does not end in the conserved phenylalanine or tryptophan, so this is likely a read error. This chain connects TRBV18 to TRBJ2-3; D call uncertain. V was clipped by 4 bases and J by 0 bases, with 2 bases between them. The CDR3 spans 12 residues. Germline V CDR1 and CDR2: KGHSH, LQKENI. CDR3 protein: CASSLSTDTQYL. CDR3 nucleotide sequence: TGTGCCAGCTCACTTAGCACAGATACGCAGTATCTT.

This sequence joins TRBV4-1 and TRBJ2-6, with D possibly matching TRBD2 (6 bases). CDR1 and CDR2 (germline): MGHRA, YSYEKL. CDR3 length equals 16 residues. V shed 4 bases and J shed 0 bases, with 10 bases lying between them. CDR3 DNA: TGCGCCAGCAGCCCCTTGGGGGGCTCTGGGGCCAACGTCCTGACTTTC. Its protein product is CASSPLGGSGANVLTF.

In its sample, this clonotype was seen many times. The J gene is TRBJ2-1, the V gene TRBV11-2; D may be TRBD1 (7 bases). The CDR3 loop spans 15 amino acids. Germline CDR1 reads SGHAT; CDR2 reads FQNNGV. The V end was cut by 4 bases, the J end by 5 bases, with 15 bases between. The CDR3 sequence: CASSWAPGGNNEQFF. CDR3 DNA sequence: TGTGCCAGCAGCTGGGCGCCAGGGGGGAACAATGAGCAGTTCTTC.

Ten or more counts support this clonotype. V usage is TRBV20-1 and J usage is TRBJ1-5; TRBD1 is a possible D gene (5 bases). The CDR3 runs to 17 residues. Germline V gene data show CDR1 as DFQATT and CDR2 as SNEGSKA (reference sequence). Trimming removed 2 bases from V and 2 bases from J, with 19 bases in between. CDR3 nucleotide sequence: TGCAGTGCTAGAACGGCAGGGATGTCGCCGGGCAATCAGCCCCAGCATTTT. Amino acid sequence: CSARTAGMSPGNQPQHF.